Following are 2 T cell receptor beta chains from one sample sequenced in a study of cytomegalovirus exposure and HLA in healthy donors (TCRdb year 2017). Library method: the immunoSEQ multiplex PCR assay. The multiplex PCR relied on a mix of 60 forward primers for TCR Vbeta segments and 13 reverse primers for TCR Jbeta segments. The source is immuneACCESS, and TCRdb retained only in-frame sequences with V and J called. Part of the clones is not carried over; for the studies checked, unresolved V genes explain less than half of this, and the remainder is unexplained. This sample holds 110,000 or so clones; 69% were observed only once. Under 4% of the sample is in the top ten clones. Sequencing was carried out using PBMCs. The receptors originated from a man aged 25 to 45 in good health and CMV-seronegative.

The chain combines TRBV7-9 with TRBJ1-2; 8 nucleotides agree with TRBD1. CDR1 and CDR2 (germline): SEHNR, FQNEAQ (reference sequence). The CDR3 covers 17 residues. The trim removed 0 bases at V and 0 bases at J, leaving 6 bases unmatched. The CDR3 reads CASSLAPDRGTNYGYTF. CDR3 in DNA: TGTGCCAGCAGCTTAGCCCCAGACAGGGGTACTAACTATGGCTACACCTTC.

The chain uses TRBV5-1 and TRBJ2-5, with D perhaps matching TRBD1 (5 bases). Trimming took off 1 base at V and 2 bases at J, with 9 bases between the two ends. CDR1 and CDR2 (germline): SGHRS, YFSETQ. CDR3 length: 14 residues. Here the CDR3 DNA reads TGCGCCAGCAGCTTGCAGACAGAACAAGAGACCCAGTACTTC. Amino acid sequence: CASSLQTEQETQYF.